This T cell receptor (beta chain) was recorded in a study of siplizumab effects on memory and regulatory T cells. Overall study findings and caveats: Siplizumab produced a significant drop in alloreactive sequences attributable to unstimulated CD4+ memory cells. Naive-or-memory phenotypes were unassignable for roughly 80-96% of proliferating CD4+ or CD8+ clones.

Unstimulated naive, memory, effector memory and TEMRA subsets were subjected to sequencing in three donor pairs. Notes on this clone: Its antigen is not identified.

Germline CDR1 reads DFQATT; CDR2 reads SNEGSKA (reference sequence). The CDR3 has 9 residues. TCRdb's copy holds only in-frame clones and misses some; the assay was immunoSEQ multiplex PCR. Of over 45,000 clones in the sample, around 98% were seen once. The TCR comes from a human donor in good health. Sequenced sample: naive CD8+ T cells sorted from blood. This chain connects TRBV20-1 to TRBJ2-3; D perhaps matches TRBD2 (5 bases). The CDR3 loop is CSGSDTQYF. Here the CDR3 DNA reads TGCTCGGGGTCAGATACGCAGTATTTT.